This is a list of T cell receptor beta chains from one sample in a study of shared clonotypes between healthy human individuals. Repertoires were generated with immunoSEQ multiplex PCR, while TCRdb's copy carries only in-frame clones and drops some. The sample records over a million clones, around 78% being singletons. The specimen was memory CD4+ T cells from PBMCs. The source is a man between 18 and 35 years old in good health. Some clones in this sample may be carry-over from other donors' samples. Each CDR3 is given with its conserved first and last residue.

V gene	J gene	CDR3 protein
TRBV7-2	TRBJ1-2	CASSAQGAYGYTF
TRBV11-2	TRBJ2-7	CASSAPWAGFYSYEQYF
TRBV4-2	TRBJ1-2	CASSQTGGYGYTF
TRBV2	TRBJ2-7	CASSGGYF
TRBV12-5	TRBJ1-2	CASGTQGNYGYTF
TRBV2	TRBJ2-7	CASKMEAYTYEQYF
TRBV10-3	TRBJ1-5	CAISESGADFYSNQPQHF
TRBV25-1	TRBJ2-5	CASSPTRPGGETQYF
TRBV7-2	TRBJ1-5	CASSWDRGQPQHF
TRBV7-2	TRBJ2-1	CASSPLGALNEQFF
TRBV19	TRBJ2-5	CASRPSGRPGETQYF
TRBV5-4	TRBJ1-2	CASSSDTGWGGYTF
TRBV2	TRBJ1-1	CASKTDQNTEAFF
TRBV28	TRBJ1-1	CASSRRPGRTFF
TRBV7-2	TRBJ2-6	CASSPRGRTSGANVLTF
TRBV10-3	TRBJ1-3	CAISETSLSGNTIYF
TRBV6-1	TRBJ2-7	CAATWVAGGYEQYF
TRBV19	TRBJ2-7	CASSKGDTLSYEQYF
TRBV29-1	TRBJ2-5	CSASPYSEETQYF
TRBV10-2	TRBJ2-1	CASSELSSGRFTSYNEQFF
TRBV18	TRBJ1-4	CASSPRGRMEEKLFF
TRBV2	TRBJ1-4	CASSYRDPANEKLFF
TRBV11-2	TRBJ1-1	CASSFYALTTEAFF